The rows below give T cell receptor beta chains drawn from one sample of a study of blood T cell repertoires in COVID-19. Produced via immunoSEQ multiplex PCR; TCRdb's table is partial and in-frame only. In the table there are over 200,000 clones, roughly 87% of which are singletons. The sequencing input was peripheral blood. The receptors stem from a man aged 35 to 55 with active or convalescent COVID-19. Both conserved end residues are part of each CDR3. The D gene is left open where the match is weak. Rows give clone size only sometimes, using once, few, many, or a class for an expanded clone.

cdr3_aa cdr3_nt d_call j_call clone_size v_call
CASSPTQTRFITYNEQFF TGTGCCAGCAGCCCTACCCAAACTAGGTTCATCACCTACAATGAGCAGTTCTTC . TRBJ2-1 . TRBV6-2/TRBV6-3
CASSQVGQSYEQYF TGTGCCAGCAGCCAAGTTGGCCAGTCGTACGAGCAGTACTTC . TRBJ2-7 . TRBV4-2
CASSTGTSGTPTYEQYF TGTGCTAGCAGCACCGGGACTAGCGGGACGCCAACCTACGAGCAGTACTTC TRBD2 TRBJ2-7 . TRBV7-7
CASSQGHQVNYGYTF TGTGCCAGCAGCCAAGGACACCAAGTCAACTATGGCTACACCTTC . TRBJ1-2 . TRBV7-9
CASSYSTEHISYEQYF TGTGCCAGCAGTTACTCGACGGAGCATATCTCCTACGAGCAGTACTTC . TRBJ2-7 . TRBV6-5
CASSERAGNTGELFF TGTGCCAGCAGTGAAAGAGCGGGAAACACCGGGGAGCTGTTTTTT TRBD2 TRBJ2-2 . TRBV2
CASSSYGEGKNEQYF TGTGCCAGCAGTTCCTATGGGGAGGGTAAAAACGAGCAGTACTTC TRBD2 TRBJ2-7 . TRBV28
CASSLEPGDGYTF TGTGCCAGCAGCTTAGAACCAGGGGACGGCTACACCTTC . TRBJ1-2 . TRBV11-2
CASRAGLPLHDYTF TGTGCCAGTAGGGCGGGACTCCCCCTCCATGACTACACCTTC . TRBJ1-2 . TRBV19
CATSGMTGLGQPQHF TGTGCCACCAGCGGGATGACAGGGTTGGGACAGCCCCAGCATTTT TRBD1 TRBJ1-5 . TRBV15
CASSYGTSSGNTIYF TGTGCCAGCAGTTACGGCACTAGCTCTGGAAACACCATATATTTT . TRBJ1-3 . TRBV6-5
CASSSRTGDYEQYF TGTGCCAGCAGCTCGAGGACAGGGGACTACGAGCAGTACTTC TRBD1 TRBJ2-7 . TRBV7-8
CASSLVGGNTEAFF TGCGCCAGCAGCTTGGTGGGGGGGAACACTGAAGCTTTCTTT . TRBJ1-1 . TRBV5-1
CARSLPGSRGSTDTQYF TGTGCCAGAAGCTTGCCGGGCTCGCGGGGGAGCACAGATACGCAGTATTTT TRBD2 TRBJ2-3 . TRBV5-3
CASILAGGSSYNEQFF TGTGCCAGCATCCTAGCGGGAGGGAGCTCCTACAATGAGCAGTTCTTC TRBD2 TRBJ2-1 . TRBV28
CASSLLDPTGPAFF TGTGCCAGCAGTTTACTGGACCCCACAGGGCCAGCTTTCTTT . TRBJ1-1 . TRBV28
CASSFPLGGGYGYTF TGTGCCAGCAGTTTCCCGCTGGGGGGGGGCTATGGCTACACCTTC . TRBJ1-2 . TRBV28
CASSRGQGNYGYTF TGCGCCAGCAGCCGCGGACAGGGAAACTATGGCTACACCTTC TRBD1 TRBJ1-2 . TRBV5-1
CASSEEGSAATNEKLFF TGTGCCAGCAGTGAAGAGGGGTCTGCTGCAACTAATGAAAAACTGTTTTTT . TRBJ1-4 . TRBV2
CSVTAGRAEAFF TGCAGCGTTACGGCAGGGAGGGCTGAAGCTTTCTTT . TRBJ1-1 . TRBV29-1
CASSPRTGSEKLFF TGCGCCAGCAGCCCGCGGACAGGGAGTGAAAAACTGTTTTTT TRBD1 TRBJ1-4 . TRBV5-1
CASKIQGPLNYGYTF TGTGCCAGCAAAATACAGGGGCCCCTTAACTATGGCTACACCTTC TRBD1 TRBJ1-2 . TRBV6-5
CASSSQTGVNTEAFF TGTGCCAGCAGCTCCCAGACAGGGGTAAACACTGAAGCTTTCTTT TRBD1 TRBJ1-1 few TRBV7-8
CASGDRNSYGYTF TGTGCCAGCGGGGACAGAAACAGCTATGGCTACACCTTC TRBD1 TRBJ1-2 once TRBV6-5
CASTDLRGTHGYTF TGTGCCAGCACCGACCTCCGGGGGACCCACGGCTACACCTTC . TRBJ1-2 . TRBV28
CASTFWSGGSYEQYF TGTGCCAGCACCTTCTGGTCCGGGGGCTCCTACGAGCAGTACTTC . TRBJ2-7 . TRBV2
CASSSDSWAPQHF TGTGCCAGCAGCTCGGACTCCTGGGCGCCCCAGCATTTT . TRBJ1-5 . TRBV6-6
CASSAYSGVQETQYF TGTGCCAGCAGCGCGTATAGCGGGGTCCAAGAGACCCAGTACTTC TRBD2 TRBJ2-5 . TRBV9
CASSPQQGRGRGDTQYF TGTGCCAGCTCACCACAGCAGGGGCGAGGTCGGGGAGATACGCAGTATTTT . TRBJ2-3 . TRBV18
CASSLGGGGYNEQFF TGTGCCAGCAGCTTAGGCGGGGGCGGTTACAATGAGCAGTTCTTC . TRBJ2-1 . TRBV7-8
CASSASSLAAYNEQFF TGTGCCAGCAGCGCTTCTAGCCTAGCGGCTTACAATGAGCAGTTCTTC TRBD2 TRBJ2-1 . TRBV9
CASSKGQPNSPLHF TGCGCCAGCAGCAAGGGACAGCCAAATTCACCCCTCCACTTT TRBD1 TRBJ1-6 . TRBV5-1
CASSPPTSGGAGETQYF TGTGCCAGCAGTCCACCGACTAGCGGGGGGGCCGGAGAGACCCAGTACTTC TRBD2 TRBJ2-5 . TRBV27
CASSLELIAGNTIYF TGTGCCAGCAGCTTAGAGTTAATAGCAGGAAACACCATATATTTT . TRBJ1-3 once TRBV7-9